The 26 T cell receptor beta chains below were found in one sample sequenced in a study of beta chain features in type 1 diabetes. The study, taken as a whole, reports: Researchers report that Type 1 diabetes patients had moderately but significantly shorter TCRB CDR3s across all four CD4+ subsets.

Their recognized antigens are unknown. All of the isolated RNA was reverse transcribed, so expressed TCRB transcripts were sequenced. Sequencing used immunoSEQ multiplex PCR; TCRdb keeps in-frame clones, though not all of them. The table shows 160,000 or so clones, with around 8.3% occurring only once. Sequencing was performed on central memory CD4+ T cells from blood. All receptors come from a woman aged 18-35 years with type 1 diabetes.

This clone was counted many times. This chain links TRBV5-4 with TRBJ2-3, with TRBD1 matching over 8 bases. Germline V gene sequence: CDR1 SGHNT, CDR2 YYREEE (reference sequence). CDR3 length equals 14 residues. V trimming: 4 bases; J trimming: 3 bases; junction bases outside the gene matches: 4. DNA of the CDR3: TGTGCCAGCAGCAACCAGGGGGCGACAGATACGCAGTATTTT. Its protein is CASSNQGATDTQYF.

This clone has only a few counts. The chain is built from TRBV7-2 and TRBJ1-5, with 7 bases lining up with TRBD1. Looked up from germline, CDR1 is SGHTA and CDR2 is FQGNSA. This CDR3 comprises 13 residues. J gave up 6 bases and V 6 bases, and 5 bases lay outside the gene matches. The CDR3 is CASSPDRVQPQHF. As DNA, the CDR3 is TGTGCCAGCAGTCCAGACAGGGTTCAGCCCCAGCATTTT.

This clone ranks as medium-sized. The chain is built from TRBV18 and TRBJ2-7; 7 bases match TRBD2. This CDR3 is built from 15 residues. Germline CDR1 reads KGHSH; CDR2 reads LQKENI. J gave up 2 bases and V 0 bases, and 4 bases lay outside the gene matches. The CDR3 bases are TGTGCCAGCTCACCACCTGCGGGAGCAGCCTACGAGCAGTACTTC. As protein: CASSPPAGAAYEQYF.

The chain uses TRBV15 and TRBJ2-1; TRBD1 might be the D (5 bases). Germline loops: CDR1 LNHNV, CDR2 YYDKDF (reference sequence). CDR3 length: 13 amino acids. V dropped 6 bases and J dropped 2 bases, with 8 bases sitting between them. The CDR3 DNA sequence: TGTGCCACCAGTGACAGAACCTACAATGAGCAGTTCTTC. This gives the protein CATSDRTYNEQFF.

There are a few counts of this clone. V and J are TRBV9 and TRBJ2-1, with a tentative D call TRBD2 (5 bases). Germline CDR1 is SGDLS and CDR2 is YYNGEE. CDR3 length: 14 amino acids. Trimming left V 3 bases short and J 3 bases short, with 10 bases between. The CDR3 DNA reads TGTGCCAGCAGCGCGACTATCGACTACAATGAGCAGTTCTTC. This gives the protein CASSATIDYNEQFF.

The table lists this clone with a few counts. J is TRBJ1-4 and V is TRBV7-8; no definite D call. The V gene's germline CDR1 is SGHVS and CDR2 FQNEAQ. V lost 5 bases, J lost 8 bases, and 9 bases lay in between. This CDR3 has 12 residues. Here the CDR3 DNA reads TGTGCCAGCAGCCGTTACAGCGAAAAACTGTTTTTT. As protein: CASSRYSEKLFF.

The J gene is TRBJ2-5, the V gene TRBV11-2; a weak D match, TRBD2 (6 bases). In germline, CDR1 is SGHAT, CDR2 FQNNGV. Trimming took off 7 bases at V and 1 base at J, with 13 bases between the two ends. The length of the CDR3 is 14 residues. The DNA for the CDR3 is TGTGCCAGCACCTTTCGGGGGAGCCAAGAGACCCAGTACTTC. Translated, it gives CASTFRGSQETQYF.

This clone has just a few counts. At the DNA level, this CDR3 is encoded by other sequences in the same sample as well. The genes are TRBV5-1 and TRBJ2-5; D remains unclear. V dropped 5 bases and J dropped 1 base, with 3 bases sitting between them. Per germline, CDR1 SGHRS and CDR2 YFSETQ. This CDR3 contains 11 residues. CDR3 loop: CASSLQETQYF. The CDR3 DNA reads TGCGCCAGCAGTCTCCAAGAGACCCAGTACTTC. Looking up the rest from reference TRBV5-1 and TRBJ2-5 gives the full variable domain: KAGVTQTPRYLIKTRGQQVTLSCSPISGHRSVSWYQQTPGQGLQFLFEYFSETQRNKGNFPGRFSGRQFSNSRSEMNVSTLELGDSALYLCASSLQETQYFGPGTRLLVL.

The V gene is TRBV18, the J gene TRBJ2-7; D is ambiguous. The CDR3 runs to 13 residues. With 0 bases removed from V and 3 bases from J, the gap between germline ends came to 6 bases. Germline CDR1 KGHSH, CDR2 LQKENI. CDR3 sequence (DNA): TGTGCCAGCTCACCACCGGCTCGCTACGAGCAGTACTTC. Residues: CASSPPARYEQYF.

V is TRBV6-6 and J is TRBJ2-5, with TRBD2 matching 11 bases. Per the germline V gene, CDR1 is MNHNY and CDR2 is SVGAGI (reference sequence). V dropped 6 bases and J dropped 5; count of bases not matched to a gene: 5. This CDR3 contains 14 residues. The CDR3 DNA reads TGTGCCAGCAGGGCGACTAGCGGGACTGAGACCCAGTACTTC. Translating it yields CASRATSGTETQYF.

This rearrangement joins TRBV7-2 to TRBJ1-1; 7 bases line up with TRBD1. Looked up from germline, CDR1 is SGHTA and CDR2 is FQGNSA. V shed 5 bases and J 1 base; nucleotides not matched to a gene: 4. This CDR3 comprises 14 residues. In nucleotides, the CDR3 is TGTGCCAGCAGCAAGGACAGGTCGAACACTGAAGCTTTCTTT. It is translated as CASSKDRSNTEAFF.

V is TRBV11-3 and J is TRBJ2-5; TRBD2 aligns across 8 bases. The germline V gene encodes CDR1 SGHNT and CDR2 YENEEA. The CDR3 is made up of 16 amino acids. Unmatched junction bases numbered 15, after V lost 5 bases and J lost 7 bases. The CDR3 loop reads CASSLGLAASVGTQYF. CDR3 coding DNA: TGTGCCAGCAGCCTTGGACTAGCAGCCAGTGTGGGGACCCAGTACTTC.

This clone was seen only a few times. The chain employs TRBV19 and TRBJ2-1, with 8 bases identical to TRBD1. The CDR3 contains 14 residues. The V and J ends lost 6 bases and 3 bases, in that order; junction bases with no gene match: 4. Looked up from germline, CDR1 is LNHDA and CDR2 is SQIVND (reference sequence). The CDR3 is CASRTGGIYNEQFF. In DNA, the CDR3 is TGTGCCAGTAGAACAGGGGGAATCTACAATGAGCAGTTCTTC.

CDR3 sequence: CASSRDPTGSNYGYTF. CDR3 nucleotide sequence: TGCGCCAGCAGCCGAGACCCAACAGGTTCGAACTATGGCTACACCTTC. J is TRBJ1-2 and V is TRBV4-3; maybe TRBD1 (5 bases). V was cut by 4 bases and J by 2 bases, with 17 bases left in between. Germline V gives CDR1 LGHNA, CDR2 YSLEER. CDR3 size: 16 residues.

This clone was counted only a few times. The V call is TRBV7-2, the J call TRBJ2-5; 12 bases fit TRBD2. Germline CDR1 and CDR2: SGHTA and FQGNSA. With 4 bases clipped from V and 5 bases from J, the junction kept 14 bases outside the gene matches. The CDR3 length is 18 residues. DNA for the CDR3: TGTGCCAGCAGCTACCGGACTAGCGGGACGTCCCCCGGGGAGACCCAGTACTTC. Its protein product is CASSYRTSGTSPGETQYF.

The J gene is TRBJ2-5, the V gene TRBV6-6, with 8 bases fitting TRBD1. CDR3 length equals 16 residues. Germline V gives CDR1 MNHNY, CDR2 SVGAGI (reference sequence). V lost 5 bases and J lost 3; bases outside the gene matches: 11. DNA for the CDR3: TGTGCCAGCAGTACCGACAGGACAGGGCGTAAAGAGACCCAGTACTTC. Residues: CASSTDRTGRKETQYF.

This clone came up a few times. The V gene is TRBV7-6, the J gene TRBJ1-2, with a tentative D call TRBD1 (5 bases). CDR3 length: 14 amino acids. CDR1 is SGHVS and CDR2 is FNYEAQ in the germline V gene. The V end lost 5 bases, the J end lost 4 bases, and 14 bases lay between the germline ends. Written as DNA, the CDR3 is TGTGCCAGCAGCCCGCCTGGGGGGGGCTATGGCTACACCTTC. Translating it yields CASSPPGGGYGYTF.

The gene calls are TRBV11-3 and TRBJ2-7, with D uncertain. Germline V lookup: CDR1 SGHNT, CDR2 YENEEA. This CDR3 spans 13 amino acids. V was trimmed by 0 bases and J by 7 bases, leaving 10 bases between them. The CDR3 reads CASSLDWRGEQYF. The CDR3 DNA reads TGTGCCAGCAGCTTAGACTGGCGAGGAGAGCAGTACTTC.

The genes are TRBV5-1 and TRBJ2-5; 7 bases are shared with TRBD1. CDR1 is SGHRS and CDR2 is YFSETQ in the germline V gene. The CDR3 runs to 13 residues. The junction had 4 bases not matched to a gene; V was cut back by 5 bases and J by 3 bases. The CDR3 DNA follows: TGCGCCAGCAGGGACGGGACAGAAGAGACCCAGTACTTC. Its translation: CASRDGTEETQYF.

There are a few counts of this clone. The chain links TRBV5-5 to TRBJ1-2; 9 bases align to TRBD1. This CDR3 is 15 amino acids long. In germline, CDR1 is SGHKS, CDR2 YYEKEE (reference sequence). The V segment lost 0 bases and the J segment 7 bases; nucleotides outside the gene matches: 7. In nucleotides, the CDR3 is TGTGCCAGCAGCTTGGCCATCGGACAGGGGAGTGGCTACACCTTC. Its protein is CASSLAIGQGSGYTF.

The chain carries TRBV7-8 and TRBJ1-1, with 7 nucleotides matching TRBD1. The junction had 8 bases not matched to a gene; V was cut back by 4 bases and J by 0 bases. The CDR3 sequence is 16 residues long. Germline lookup yields CDR1 SGHVS and CDR2 FQNEAQ. In DNA, the CDR3 is TGTGCCAGCAGCTCAAGAGGACAGGCAATGAACACTGAAGCTTTCTTT. Amino acids: CASSSRGQAMNTEAFF.

This clone was counted between two and nine times. The chain links TRBV30 to TRBJ1-5; tentatively, D is TRBD1 (5 bases). V lost 2 bases to trimming and J lost 0 bases, with 14 bases between them. The germline CDR1 and CDR2 sequences are GTSNPN and SVGIG (reference sequence). This CDR3 has 16 residues. The CDR3, as DNA: TGTGCCTGGAGTTCCCTGGGGGGGGTTAGCAATCAGCCCCAGCATTTT. Translation gives CAWSSLGGVSNQPQHF.

This clone was observed a few times. This sequence joins TRBV11-2 and TRBJ2-3; perhaps TRBD1 as D (5 bases). This CDR3 has 16 residues. From germline, CDR1 is SGHAT and CDR2 FQNNGV. Deletions cut 5 bases from V and 0 bases from J, with 15 bases between. The CDR3 nucleotides are TGTGCCAGCAGCCTACAGGCCGCGCCTAGCACAGATACGCAGTATTTT. Translating it yields CASSLQAAPSTDTQYF.

The CDR3 DNA is TGTGCCATCAGTGATGGGCAGGGGGCCGGTTCACCCCTCCACTTT. Translation: CAISDGQGAGSPLHF. This chain uses TRBV10-3 with TRBJ1-6; 8 bases line up with TRBD1. The CDR3 loop spans 15 amino acids. Germline CDR1 reads ENHRY; CDR2 reads SYGVKD. Trimming cost V 3 bases and J 9 bases; bases outside gene matches: 7.

This clone has just a few counts. The V call is TRBV7-2, the J call TRBJ1-4; a possible D gene is TRBD1 (6 bases). The CDR3 is 12 amino acids. The germline V gene encodes CDR1 SGHTA and CDR2 FQGNSA. Between the trimmed V and J ends, which lost 5 bases and 11 bases, there was a span of 12 bases. DNA of the CDR3: TGTGCCAGCAGCCATAAGGGGGGGAAACTGTTTTTT. This gives the protein CASSHKGGKLFF.

The gene calls are TRBV2 and TRBJ2-7, with TRBD2 matching over 13 bases. The CDR3 is 13 amino acids. The germline V gene encodes CDR1 SNHLY and CDR2 FYNNEI. Trimming took 10 bases from V and 4 from J; bases not matched to a gene: 4. CDR3 loop: CATTSGRAYEQYF. The CDR3 DNA follows: TGTGCCACCACTAGCGGGAGGGCGTACGAGCAGTACTTC.